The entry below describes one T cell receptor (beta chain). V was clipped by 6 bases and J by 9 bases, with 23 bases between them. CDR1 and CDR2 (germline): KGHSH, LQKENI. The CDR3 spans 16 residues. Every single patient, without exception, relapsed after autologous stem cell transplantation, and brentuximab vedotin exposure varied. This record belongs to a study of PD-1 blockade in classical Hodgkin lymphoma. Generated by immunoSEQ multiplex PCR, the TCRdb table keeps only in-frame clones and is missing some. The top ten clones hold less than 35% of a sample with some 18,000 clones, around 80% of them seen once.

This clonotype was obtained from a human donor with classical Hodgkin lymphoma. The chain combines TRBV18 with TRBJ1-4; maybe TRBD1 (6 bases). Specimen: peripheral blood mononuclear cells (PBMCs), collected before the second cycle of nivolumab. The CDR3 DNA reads TGTGCCAGCTCCCCAGGTTTCGGGGGCGCGGACCAAAAACTGTTTTTT. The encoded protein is CASSPGFGGADQKLFF.